These 28 T cell receptor beta chains came from one sample sequenced in a study of cytomegalovirus exposure and HLA in healthy donors. This PCR relied on a set of 60 Vbeta primers and 13 Jbeta primers. This table comes from immunoSEQ multiplex PCR, and its TCRdb copy is limited to in-frame clones, with some not included. The table includes over 70,000 clones, roughly 76% detected once. Sequenced material: PBMCs. All receptors derive from a male donor in good health and CMV-seronegative.

The rearrangement joins TRBV28 to TRBJ1-1; D perhaps matches TRBD1 (6 bases). The V end was cut by 11 bases, the J end by 0 bases, with 13 bases between. The germline CDR1 and CDR2 sequences are MDHEN and SYDVKM. This CDR3 contains 13 residues. The CDR3 nucleotides are TGTGCCGGCCGTGGACAGTTGAACACTGAAGCTTTCTTT. It yields the protein CAGRGQLNTEAFF.

This chain joins TRBV7-2 and TRBJ1-1; a possible D gene is TRBD1 (5 bases). Germline lookup yields CDR1 SGHTA and CDR2 FQGNSA. The ends were cut back, 3 bases at V and 4 bases at J, with 12 bases in the middle. The CDR3 extends over 14 amino acids. CDR3 in DNA: TGTGCCAGCAGCTTGCAGGGAGGGAGCACTGAAGCTTTCTTT. It yields the protein CASSLQGGSTEAFF. Based on the CDR3 plus reference TRBV7-2 and TRBJ1-1, the full variable domain is GAGVSQSPSNKVTEKGKDVELRCDPISGHTALYWYRQSLGQGLEFLIYFQGNSAPDKSGLPSDRFSAERTGGSVSTLTIQRTQQEDSAVYLCASSLQGGSTEAFFGQGTRLTVV.

The chain joins TRBV28 to TRBJ1-2; the D is unclear. Between the trimmed V and J ends, which lost 7 bases and 8 bases, there was a span of 11 bases. In germline, CDR1 is MDHEN, CDR2 SYDVKM. This CDR3 is 11 amino acids long. CDR3 bases: TGTGCCAGCAAAGAGCGTAAAGGCTACACCTTC. Translation: CASKERKGYTF.

The genes are TRBV7-3 and TRBJ2-2, with a weak D call TRBD2 (5 bases). CDR1 SGHTA and CDR2 FQGTGA come from the germline V gene. CDR3 length: 16 residues. The V end lost 5 bases, the J end lost 2 bases, and 15 bases lay between the germline ends. CDR3 nucleotide sequence: TGTGCCAGCAGCCCCACCGCGGGTCCTAACACCGGGGAGCTGTTTTTT. It translates to CASSPTAGPNTGELFF.

The chain joins TRBV6-4 to TRBJ1-1; 10 bases fit TRBD1. The length of the CDR3 is 13 residues. Looked up from germline, CDR1 is MRHNA and CDR2 is SNTAGT. V was pared by 5 bases and J by 6 bases, with 3 bases of the junction left unmatched. CDR3 protein: CASSLGQGSEAFF. The CDR3 DNA reads TGTGCCAGCAGTTTGGGACAGGGGTCTGAAGCTTTCTTT.

This clone was recorded a few times. This chain connects TRBV28 to TRBJ1-4; D might be TRBD1 (6 bases). Trimming took 3 bases from V and 0 from J, leaving 14 bases between them. This CDR3 spans 17 amino acids. Germline CDR1 reads MDHEN; CDR2 reads SYDVKM. The CDR3 DNA reads TGTGCCAGCAGTTTTCAGGGGCCTTCTTCAACTAATGAAAAACTGTTTTTT. It codes for CASSFQGPSSTNEKLFF.

The chain carries TRBV10-3 and TRBJ1-6; D is undetermined. CDR3 length equals 15 residues. V lost 6 bases and J lost 9, with 18 bases in between. Germline V gene data show CDR1 as ENHRY and CDR2 as SYGVKD. The CDR3 sequence: CAISPGPEIGSPLHF. The CDR3 DNA sequence: TGTGCCATCAGCCCGGGTCCAGAGATAGGTTCACCCCTCCACTTT.

The J gene is TRBJ2-2, the V gene TRBV2; 7 bases are shared with TRBD1. Per germline, CDR1 SNHLY and CDR2 FYNNEI. Unmatched junction bases numbered 4, after V lost 8 bases and J lost 1 base. This CDR3 contains 14 residues. CDR3 nucleotide sequence: TGTGCCAGCGGGGGACAGTTGAACACCGGGGAGCTGTTTTTT. Its translation is CASGGQLNTGELFF.

This clone was found a few times. The rearrangement links TRBV5-6 to TRBJ2-3; tentatively, D is TRBD1 (6 bases). Trimming shortened V by 4 bases and J by 6 bases, and 18 bases separated the two germline ends. Germline V gene data show CDR1 as SGHDT and CDR2 as YYEEEE. This CDR3 region has 15 residues. CDR3 nucleotide sequence: TGTGCCAGCAGCCCAAACAGGGAAGTTCTGGATACGCAGTATTTT. Protein: CASSPNREVLDTQYF.

The V and J genes are TRBV11-2 and TRBJ2-7; the match to TRBD2 covers 10 bases. Trimming at V came to 3 bases and at J to 2 bases, leaving 4 bases not matched to a gene. This CDR3 comprises 15 residues. Looked up from germline, CDR1 is SGHAT and CDR2 is FQNNGV. The CDR3 coding sequence is TGTGCCAGCAGCTTTGGACTAGCGGACACCTACGAGCAGTACTTC. Amino acid sequence: CASSFGLADTYEQYF.

The V gene is TRBV6-1, the J gene TRBJ1-5; D is ambiguous. This CDR3 is built from 14 residues. V lost 2 bases to trimming and J lost 4 bases, with 9 bases between them. CDR1 and CDR2 (germline): MNHNS, SASEGT. CDR3: CASSEFGRNQPQHF. The CDR3 bases are TGTGCCAGCAGTGAATTTGGGAGGAATCAGCCCCAGCATTTT.

This chain connects TRBV29-1 to TRBJ2-7; 9 bases are shared with TRBD1. Per the germline V gene, CDR1 is SQVTM and CDR2 is ANQGSEA. The V gene end was trimmed by 2 bases and the J gene end by 5 bases; junction bases not matched to a gene: 25. The CDR3 sequence is 20 residues long. The CDR3 spells CSVELTFPQPGQGFRDEQYF. CDR3 DNA sequence: TGCAGCGTTGAACTCACCTTCCCACAACCGGGACAGGGTTTTCGAGACGAGCAGTACTTC.

The V and J genes are TRBV5-4 and TRBJ1-1; 8 bases map to TRBD1. Germline assignment: CDR1 SGHNT and CDR2 YYREEE (reference sequence). The CDR3 contains 17 residues. V lost 2 bases to trimming and J lost 3 bases; unmatched junction nucleotides: 12. CDR3 DNA: TGTGCCAGCAGCTTAACCGGGACAGGAGAGATGGACACTGAAGCTTTCTTT. Residues: CASSLTGTGEMDTEAFF.

This clone has only a few counts. The chain links TRBV4-1 to TRBJ1-5; D may be TRBD1 (5 bases). There are 17 residues in the CDR3. V lost 3 bases and J 0 bases, leaving 15 bases between the germline ends. The germline V gene has CDR1 MGHRA and CDR2 YSYEKL. The CDR3 DNA follows: TGCGCCAGCAGCCATGAACCCCAGGGACTTAGCAATCAGCCCCAGCATTTT. Protein product: CASSHEPQGLSNQPQHF.

This clone was recorded once. V usage is TRBV7-9 and J usage is TRBJ2-2; TRBD2 is a possible D gene (6 bases). The germline gives CDR1 SEHNR, CDR2 FQNEAQ (reference sequence). Trimming left V 1 base short and J 7 bases short, with 10 bases between. The CDR3 is 14 residues long. CDR3 DNA: TGTGCCAGCAGCTTAGTCGGAGGGAGCGGGGAGCTGTTTTTT. It yields the protein CASSLVGGSGELFF.

V is TRBV11-2 and J is TRBJ2-7, with a possible D match to TRBD2 (5 bases). V was pared by 5 bases and J by 3 bases, with 17 bases between. This CDR3 is built from 15 residues. Germline V gene sequence: CDR1 SGHAT, CDR2 FQNNGV. Here the CDR3 reads CASSPRASFFYEQYF. CDR3 in DNA: TGTGCCAGCAGCCCCCGTGCTAGCTTTTTCTACGAGCAGTACTTC.

The gene calls are TRBV2 and TRBJ2-7, with 9 positions matching TRBD1. The CDR3 is 13 amino acids. V gave up 5 bases and J gave up 5 bases; unmatched junction bases: 4. Germline assignment: CDR1 SNHLY and CDR2 FYNNEI. The CDR3 DNA is TGTGCCAGCAGTTACCGGGACAGGGACGAGCAGTACTTC. It codes for CASSYRDRDEQYF.

This chain joins TRBV6-1 and TRBJ1-2; D is unresolved. The CDR3 totals 15 residues. The germline CDR1 and CDR2 sequences are MNHNS and SASEGT. Between the trimmed V and J ends, which lost 10 bases and 6 bases, there was a span of 24 bases. The DNA for the CDR3 is TGTGCCACCTACAGACCGAGTACAATCATTCATGGCTACACCTTC. Translation: CATYRPSTIIHGYTF.

The J gene is TRBJ1-1, the V gene TRBV6-5; TRBD1 might be the D (6 bases). The CDR3 covers 15 residues. The V gene lost 6 bases and the J gene lost 1 base, with 15 bases spanning the gap. Per germline, CDR1 MNHEY and CDR2 SVGAGI. CDR3 bases: TGTGCCAGCAGCAAAGAAATGGGGGCGAACACTGAAGCTTTCTTT. Encoded protein: CASSKEMGANTEAFF.

This clone has only a few counts. DNA of the CDR3: TGTGCCAGCAGGGGGGGGGACACCGGGGAGCTGTTTTTT. It specifies CASRGGDTGELFF. This sequence joins TRBV6-1 and TRBJ2-2; TRBD2 matches 7 bases. The CDR3 sequence is 13 residues long. The V gene's germline CDR1 is MNHNS and CDR2 SASEGT. After removal of 6 bases from V and 3 bases from J, the junction contained 1 base not matched to a gene.

This clone was seen a handful of times. The genes are TRBV27 and TRBJ2-7; the D gene is possibly TRBD1 (5 bases). Germline lookup yields CDR1 MNHEY and CDR2 SMNVEV (reference sequence). This CDR3 contains 15 residues. V was cut by 2 bases and J by 2 bases, with 13 bases left in between. CDR3 in DNA: TGTGCCAGCAGTTTAACTCAGGGTATTACCTACGAGCAGTACTTC. It translates to CASSLTQGITYEQYF.

The V and J genes are TRBV6-5 and TRBJ2-6; perhaps TRBD2 as D (6 bases). Deletions cut 0 bases from V and 15 bases from J, with 15 bases between. Germline-derived CDR1 and CDR2 are MNHEY and SVGAGI. The CDR3 length is 14 residues. CDR3 coding DNA: TGTGCCAGCAGTTACTCGATCGGAGGGAGCGGCCTGACTTTC. This sequence encodes CASSYSIGGSGLTF.

This sequence joins TRBV11-2 and TRBJ2-7; a possible D gene is TRBD2 (6 bases). V lost 5 bases and J 2 bases, leaving 16 bases between the germline ends. Germline V gene lookup returns CDR1 SGHAT and CDR2 FQNNGV. The CDR3 contains 15 residues. The CDR3 is CASSLPPGGAYEQYF. As DNA, the CDR3 is TGTGCCAGCAGCCTCCCCCCCGGGGGAGCCTACGAGCAGTACTTC.

The V call is TRBV27, the J call TRBJ1-2, with 12 bases aligning to TRBD1. CDR3 length: 15 amino acids. Per germline, CDR1 MNHEY and CDR2 SMNVEV (reference sequence). V lost 5 bases to trimming and J lost 7 bases; unmatched junction nucleotides: 8. CDR3 sequence: CASSDPGQGAGGYTF. In nucleotides, the CDR3 is TGTGCCAGCAGTGACCCGGGACAGGGGGCTGGTGGCTACACCTTC.

The chain uses TRBV25-1 and TRBJ1-1; 9 positions match TRBD1. Trimming took 5 bases from V and 0 from J; bases not matched to a gene: 4. Per germline, CDR1 MGHDK and CDR2 SYGVNS. This CDR3 has 15 amino acids. The CDR3 region is CASSYGQGMNTEAFF. CDR3 nucleotides: TGTGCCAGCAGTTACGGACAGGGGATGAACACTGAAGCTTTCTTT.

V gene TRBV15 combines with J gene TRBJ2-1, with 8 nucleotides matching TRBD2. The CDR3 covers 16 residues. From germline, CDR1 is LNHNV and CDR2 YYDKDF (reference sequence). The V and J ends lost 0 bases and 7 bases, in that order; junction bases with no gene match: 8. The DNA for the CDR3 is TGTGCCACCAGCAGAGATTCGCGGACTAGCAGGAATGAGCAGTTCTTC. Residues: CATSRDSRTSRNEQFF.

This clone has only a few counts. V usage is TRBV5-1 and J usage is TRBJ1-2; 7 nucleotides align to TRBD1. The germline CDR1 and CDR2 sequences are SGHRS and YFSETQ. The CDR3 loop spans 13 amino acids. The V gene end was trimmed by 2 bases and the J gene end by 9 bases; junction bases not matched to a gene: 7. The CDR3 nucleotides read TGCGCCAGCAGCTTCTCGCAGGGGGAGAGCTACACCTTC. Protein sequence: CASSFSQGESYTF. The variable domain in full, completed from reference TRBV5-1 and TRBJ1-2, reads KAGVTQTPRYLIKTRGQQVTLSCSPISGHRSVSWYQQTPGQGLQFLFEYFSETQRNKGNFPGRFSGRQFSNSRSEMNVSTLELGDSALYLCASSFSQGESYTFGSGTRLTVV.

CDR3 amino acids: CAWSVSTGVDTF. The CDR3 DNA reads TGTGCCTGGAGTGTATCAACAGGGGTCGACACCTTC. The chain links TRBV30 to TRBJ1-2; 7 nucleotides match TRBD1. With 0 bases clipped from V and 12 bases from J, the junction kept 7 bases outside the gene matches. Germline CDR1 and CDR2: GTSNPN and SVGIG (reference sequence). The CDR3 runs 12 residues.